What follows are 31 T cell receptor beta chains derived from one specimen sequenced in a study of blood T cells in healthy people across ages (dated by TCRdb to about 2015). The library was prepared using 5' RACE. These reads were obtained on an Illumina HiSeq 2500. The second PCR ran for roughly 7 to 12 cycles and used a J-beta primer mix along with a sample-barcoded 5' primer. TCRdb applied fastp at Q25 and MiXCR to the public reads, then kept only in-frame beta chains. One record per CDR3 amino acid sequence lists the most common genes and DNA. Recorded for this sample are about 1.6 million distinct CDR3 sequences; about 31% of them occurred a single time. The ten largest account for roughly 10% of the sample. The sequenced material came from blood. The receptors derive from a woman in her 30s in good health.

The rearrangement links TRBV5-1 to TRBJ2-3; TRBD2 aligns across 8 bases. This CDR3 has 15 amino acids. CDR1 and CDR2 from the germline V gene are SGHRS and YFSETQ. J lost 6 bases, V lost 4 bases, and 10 bases had no gene match. The CDR3 spells CASSGAGTSVDTQYF. The CDR3 region has the DNA TGCGCCAGCAGCGGGGCCGGGACTAGTGTGGATACGCAGTATTTT.

The genes are TRBV30 and TRBJ2-5; D possibly corresponds to TRBD2 (6 bases). Trimming stripped 2 bases from V and 5 bases from J, with 15 bases between. This CDR3 has 14 residues. The germline CDR1 and CDR2 sequences are GTSNPN and SVGIG (reference sequence). CDR3 DNA: TGTGCCTGGAGTAGGCGGAGGGATCGGGAGACCCAGTACTTC. It encodes CAWSRRRDRETQYF.

This clonotype was seen only a few times. The chain is built from TRBV7-9 and TRBJ1-2; D is unresolved. This CDR3 contains 14 residues. Trimming took 6 bases from V and 4 from J, leaving 15 bases between them. Germline assignment: CDR1 SEHNR and CDR2 FQNEAQ (reference sequence). CDR3 nucleotide sequence: TGTGCCAGCAGTCCAGGACCCTCAGCCTATGGCTACACCTTC. Translated, it gives CASSPGPSAYGYTF.

The chain joins TRBV2 to TRBJ1-3; TRBD1 is a possible D gene (5 bases). Germline V lookup: CDR1 SNHLY, CDR2 FYNNEI. Between the trimmed V and J ends, which lost 3 bases and 0 bases, there was a span of 9 bases. The CDR3 spans 15 residues. In nucleotides, the CDR3 is TGTGCCAGCAGTGATGGACATTACTCTGGAAACACCATATATTTT. This encodes CASSDGHYSGNTIYF.

This clonotype occurred a few times. This chain joins TRBV13 and TRBJ2-3; D perhaps matches TRBD1 (5 bases). Trimming took off 3 bases at V and 5 bases at J, with 12 bases between the two ends. The CDR3 runs to 14 residues. Germline V CDR1 and CDR2: PRHDT, FYEKMQ (reference sequence). In nucleotides, the CDR3 is TGTGCCAGCAGCTTTAAAGCCCAGGGAGATACGCAGTATTTT. Its protein product is CASSFKAQGDTQYF.

This clonotype was counted between two and nine times. The rearrangement links TRBV28 to TRBJ2-7; TRBD2 is a possible D gene (5 bases). Per the germline V gene, CDR1 is MDHEN and CDR2 is SYDVKM. This CDR3 spans 14 amino acids. Trimming pared 7 bases from V and 6 bases from J, leaving 19 bases between. In nucleotides, the CDR3 is TGTGCCAGCACCGACCCCCGGAGGACCTGCGAGCAGTACTTC. It yields the protein CASTDPRRTCEQYF.

This clonotype was observed a few times. The V gene is TRBV9, the J gene TRBJ2-5, with 8 positions matching TRBD1. The CDR3 has 15 amino acids. V gave up 1 base and J gave up 6 bases; unmatched junction bases: 8. Germline-derived CDR1 and CDR2 are SGDLS and YYNGEE. CDR3 bases: TGTGCCAGCAGCGTAAGCTGGACAGGGCAGAAGACCCAGTACTTC. It is translated as CASSVSWTGQKTQYF.

This chain connects TRBV20-1 to TRBJ1-1; TRBD1 agrees at 11 bases. Looked up from germline, CDR1 is DFQATT and CDR2 is SNEGSKA (reference sequence). CDR3 length: 14 residues. V trimming: 5 bases; J trimming: 1 base; junction bases outside the gene matches: 3. CDR3 nucleotide sequence: TGCAGTGCTGGACAGGGGGCGACGAACACTGAAGCTTTCTTT. This codes for CSAGQGATNTEAFF.

This clonotype was picked up a small number of times. This chain joins TRBV20-1 and TRBJ2-1, with 7 positions matching TRBD2. Germline values: CDR1 DFQATT, CDR2 SNEGSKA (reference sequence). Trimming removed 3 bases from V and 4 bases from J; junction bases left unmatched: 9. This CDR3 is 15 amino acids long. The CDR3 sequence: CSASPQASGYNEQFF. The CDR3 DNA sequence: TGCAGTGCTAGTCCCCAGGCTAGCGGTTACAATGAGCAGTTCTTC.

The chain combines TRBV10-3 with TRBJ1-5; D unresolved. The CDR3 has 12 residues. The germline gives CDR1 ENHRY, CDR2 SYGVKD. Trimming pared 9 bases from V and 5 bases from J, leaving 11 bases between. The CDR3 DNA reads as TGTGCCATTCAATCCCCTCATCAGCCCCAGCATTTT. Encoded protein: CAIQSPHQPQHF.

The chain uses TRBV27 and TRBJ2-7; 9 bases fit TRBD1. With 4 bases clipped from V and 6 bases from J, the junction kept 4 bases outside the gene matches. The CDR3 runs to 13 residues. Germline V gene data show CDR1 as MNHEY and CDR2 as SMNVEV (reference sequence). CDR3 region: CASSWDRAGEQYF. As DNA, the CDR3 is TGTGCCAGCAGTTGGGACAGGGCGGGCGAGCAGTACTTC.

The chain links TRBV7-9 to TRBJ2-7, with D uncertain. This CDR3 is 11 amino acids long. Germline CDR1 is SEHNR and CDR2 is FQNEAQ (reference sequence). V dropped 4 bases and J dropped 6 bases, with 7 bases sitting between them. CDR3 bases: TGTGCCAGCAGCTCGACCTGCGAGCAGTACTTC. Translating gives CASSSTCEQYF.

The chain employs TRBV12-3 or TRBV12-4 and TRBJ2-1; a weak D match, TRBD2 (5 bases). The CDR3 runs to 14 residues. Trimming removed 6 bases at V and 0 bases at J, with 9 bases between. DNA for the CDR3: TGTGCCAGCAGGCGAGGGTTCTCCTACAATGAGCAGTTCTTC. The encoded protein is CASRRGFSYNEQFF.

The chain recombines TRBV7-8 with TRBJ2-7; D perhaps matches TRBD2 (5 bases). Trimming removed 2 bases from V and 0 bases from J, with 11 bases in between. Germline V gene sequence: CDR1 SGHVS, CDR2 FQNEAQ. The CDR3 is 15 residues long. CDR3 in amino acids: CASSLSGIGSYEQYF. CDR3 coding DNA: TGTGCCAGCAGCTTATCCGGGATTGGCTCCTACGAGCAGTACTTC.

The rearrangement links TRBV27 to TRBJ2-7; TRBD1 matches at 8 bases. Per germline, CDR1 MNHEY and CDR2 SMNVEV (reference sequence). This CDR3 is 15 amino acids long. V was pared by 6 bases and J by 4 bases, with 11 bases of the junction left unmatched. CDR3 residues: CASSERTGGFYEQYF. CDR3 DNA sequence: TGTGCCAGCAGCGAACGTACAGGGGGTTTTTACGAGCAGTACTTC.

The CDR3 nucleotides are TGTGCCAGCAGCGCTCAGCCTACAAGCAGTGGACGGGGCTCGGCGAACACCATATATTTT. Translated: CASSAQPTSSGRGSANTIYF. The chain has TRBV9 and TRBJ1-3, with a weak D call TRBD1 (5 bases). From germline, CDR1 is SGDLS and CDR2 YYNGEE. V dropped 3 bases and J dropped 7 bases, with 32 bases sitting between them. The CDR3 spans 20 residues.

This clonotype was seen only a few times. V gene TRBV7-8 combines with J gene TRBJ2-5, with D perhaps TRBD1 (5 bases). The CDR3 consists of 21 residues. With 5 bases removed from V and 5 bases from J, the gap between germline ends came to 36 bases. Germline CDR1 reads SGHVS; CDR2 reads FQNEAQ. CDR3 sequence: CASSRIPDRSLMTPELETQYF. The CDR3 bases are TGTGCCAGCAGCCGGATTCCTGACAGATCCCTGATGACGCCGGAGCTGGAGACCCAGTACTTC. Filled out from reference TRBV7-8 and TRBJ2-5, the complete variable domain reads GAGVSQSPRYKVAKRGQDVALRCDPISGHVSLFWYQQALGQGPEFLTYFQNEAQLDKSGLPSDRFFAERPEGSVSTLKIQRTQQEDSAVYLCASSRIPDRSLMTPELETQYFGPGTRLLVL.

This clonotype was detected a few times. This chain uses TRBV2 with TRBJ2-7; D possibly corresponds to TRBD2 (7 bases). From germline, CDR1 is SNHLY and CDR2 FYNNEI. V lost 7 bases and J lost 0, with 19 bases in between. The CDR3 consists of 16 residues. CDR3 sequence (DNA): TGTGCCAGCACCCTAGAGGGGGGGAGCTCCTCCTACGAGCAGTACTTC. Encoded protein: CASTLEGGSSSYEQYF.

V is TRBV20-1 and J is TRBJ1-2, with a tentative D call TRBD1 (6 bases). Germline CDR1 is DFQATT and CDR2 is SNEGSKA (reference sequence). The CDR3 is 12 amino acids. V was cut by 3 bases and J by 6 bases, with 11 bases left in between. The chain's CDR3 is CSASRTVDGYTF. The CDR3 coding sequence is TGCAGTGCTAGCCGGACAGTAGATGGCTACACCTTC.

V and J are TRBV27 and TRBJ2-1, with D maybe TRBD1 (5 bases). V shed 5 bases and J shed 4 bases, with 9 bases lying between them. Germline V lookup: CDR1 MNHEY, CDR2 SMNVEV (reference sequence). The CDR3 runs 13 residues. The CDR3 loop is CASSRTKYNEQFF. CDR3 DNA: TGTGCCAGCAGTCGGACAAAGTACAATGAGCAGTTCTTC.

This clonotype appeared a few times. This rearrangement joins TRBV24-1 to TRBJ2-3; D is tentatively TRBD1 or TRBD2 (6 bases each). The CDR3 spans 12 residues. The ends were cut back, 9 bases at V and 3 bases at J, with 9 bases in the middle. The germline V gene encodes CDR1 KGHDR and CDR2 SFDVKD. DNA for the CDR3: TGTGCCACCGGAGGGGGTACAGATACGCAGTATTTT. Translating gives CATGGGTDTQYF.

The J gene is TRBJ1-2, the V gene TRBV20-1, with D perhaps TRBD1 (5 bases). Germline V lookup: CDR1 DFQATT, CDR2 SNEGSKA (reference sequence). CDR3 length equals 13 residues. The V end lost 0 bases, the J end lost 8 bases, and 13 bases lay between the germline ends. This chain's CDR3 is CSARDFGAGGYTF. DNA of the CDR3: TGCAGTGCTAGAGATTTCGGGGCGGGCGGCTACACCTTC.

Regarding this clonotype: Germline is not matched at one junction end, which may reflect a read error. This chain joins TRBV29-1 and TRBJ2-3, with a weak D call TRBD2 (5 bases). Germline assignment: CDR1 SQVTM and CDR2 ANQGSEA. This CDR3 has 15 residues. CDR3 amino acids: CSVDVTAASTDTRYF. CDR3 DNA sequence: TGCAGCGTGGACGTAACGGCTGCTAGCACAGATACGCGGTATTTT.

The CDR3 sequence: CASSIIAGAEQYF. The CDR3 DNA follows: TGTGCCAGCAGCATTATAGCGGGAGCTGAGCAGTACTTC. V usage is TRBV6-1 and J usage is TRBJ2-7; 9 bases align to TRBD2. The CDR3 sequence is 13 residues long. The J segment lost 7 bases and the V segment lost 6 bases, leaving 7 bases of the junction unmatched. CDR1 is MNHNS and CDR2 is SASEGT in the germline V gene.

This clonotype appeared many times. The gene calls are TRBV5-5 and TRBJ2-7; D gene unclear. V lost 4 bases, J lost 0 bases, and 14 bases lay in between. CDR1 and CDR2 from the germline V gene are SGHKS and YYEKEE (reference sequence). The CDR3 extends over 15 amino acids. CDR3 region: CASSPRAASSYEQYF. The CDR3 DNA sequence: TGTGCCAGCAGCCCAAGGGCCGCTAGCTCCTACGAGCAGTACTTC.

The V call is TRBV9, the J call TRBJ2-7, with D uncertain. The CDR3 extends over 15 amino acids. The ends were cut back, 4 bases at V and 2 bases at J, with 16 bases in the middle. CDR1 and CDR2 from the germline V gene are SGDLS and YYNGEE. CDR3 amino acids: CASSPNSGRTYEQYF. The CDR3 bases are TGTGCCAGCAGCCCGAATTCGGGCAGAACCTACGAGCAGTACTTC.

The chain uses TRBV27 and TRBJ1-1, with D perhaps TRBD1 (5 bases). V lost 5 bases and J lost 4, with 14 bases in between. The germline V gene has CDR1 MNHEY and CDR2 SMNVEV (reference sequence). The CDR3 has 14 residues. Here the CDR3 reads CASSHGGGSTEAFF. The CDR3 DNA is TGTGCCAGCAGTCACGGTGGGGGTAGCACTGAAGCTTTCTTT.

This clonotype has a handful of counts. The chain is built from TRBV28 and TRBJ2-3; possibly TRBD1 for D (5 bases). The length of the CDR3 is 16 residues. CDR1 MDHEN and CDR2 SYDVKM come from the germline V gene. The V end was cut by 5 bases, the J end by 6 bases, with 21 bases between. In DNA form, the CDR3 reads TGTGCCAGCAGTGACACTGTTCTGGGGCAGGAGGATACGCAGTATTTT. It translates to CASSDTVLGQEDTQYF.

This chain links TRBV6-2 or TRBV6-3 with TRBJ2-3; no clear D gene. The germline V gene encodes CDR1 MNHEY and CDR2 SVGEGT. V dropped 4 bases and J dropped 2 bases, with 10 bases sitting between them. The CDR3 loop spans 14 amino acids. CDR3 amino acids: CASSSEAFTDTQYF. The DNA for the CDR3 is TGTGCCAGCAGTTCGGAAGCCTTCACAGATACGCAGTATTTT.

This clonotype showed up many times. The chain carries TRBV4-1 and TRBJ2-5; D may be TRBD2 (6 bases). The V gene's germline CDR1 is MGHRA and CDR2 YSYEKL. CDR3 length: 16 amino acids. The ends were cut back, 0 bases at V and 5 bases at J, with 16 bases in the middle. DNA of the CDR3: TGCGCCAGCAGCCAAGATGTACCGGGCCGGGGGGAGACCCAGTACTTC. This gives the protein CASSQDVPGRGETQYF.

This clonotype was detected only a few times. V gene TRBV28 combines with J gene TRBJ2-5; 7 nucleotides agree with TRBD1. CDR1 is MDHEN and CDR2 is SYDVKM in the germline V gene. J gave up 5 bases and V 2 bases, and 5 bases lay outside the gene matches. The length of the CDR3 is 14 residues. The CDR3 bases are TGTGCCAGCAGTTTAGAGGGACAGCTTGAGACCCAGTACTTC. Translating gives CASSLEGQLETQYF.